The rows below give T cell receptor beta chains drawn from one sample of a study of beta chain features in type 1 diabetes. The data were produced by immunoSEQ multiplex PCR, yet TCRdb's version contains in-frame clones alone and is incomplete. The sample holds about 390,000 clones; 9.6% are singletons and the top ten take 0.45% to 0.65%. The sample consisted of central memory CD4+ T cells from blood. These receptors originate from a man aged 25-45 years with type 1 diabetes. Each CDR3 is given with its conserved first and last residue. A D gene is named only where the DNA matches it firmly. Expanded clones get a size class; other rows say once, few or many, or leave the size out.

j_gene: TRBJ2-7
v_gene: TRBV27
abundance: -
d_gene: TRBD1
CDR3nt: TGTGCCAGCAGTTCAACCGGGACAGGGATCTACGAGCAGTACTTC
CDR3aa: CASSSTGTGIYEQYF

j_gene: TRBJ1-5
v_gene: TRBV19
abundance: few
d_gene: TRBD1
CDR3nt: TGTGCCAGTAGTAACACAGGGGTTGCCGATCAGCCCCAGCATTTT
CDR3aa: CASSNTGVADQPQHF

j_gene: TRBJ1-1
v_gene: TRBV18
abundance: -
d_gene: -
CDR3nt: TGTGCCAGCTCACCACAGACAGGAACGAACACTGAAGCTTTCTTT
CDR3aa: CASSPQTGTNTEAFF

j_gene: TRBJ2-2
v_gene: TRBV9
abundance: few
d_gene: TRBD2
CDR3nt: TGTGCCAGCAGCGCGGGAGGCTCGAACACCGGGGAGCTGTTTTTT
CDR3aa: CASSAGGSNTGELFF

j_gene: TRBJ2-2
v_gene: TRBV4-3
abundance: many
d_gene: -
CDR3nt: TGCGCCAGCAGGCAACTTTGGGCAGCGGTCCCCGGGGAGCTGTTTTTT
CDR3aa: CASRQLWAAVPGELFF

j_gene: TRBJ2-2
v_gene: TRBV11-2
abundance: few
d_gene: -
CDR3nt: TGTGCCAGCAGCCCCGGCGGACAGTCGAACACCGGGGAGCTGTTTTTT
CDR3aa: CASSPGGQSNTGELFF

j_gene: TRBJ2-5
v_gene: TRBV6-6
abundance: -
d_gene: -
CDR3nt: TGTGCCAGCAGGCGTGAGGTTCACGAGACCCAGTACTTC
CDR3aa: CASRREVHETQYF

j_gene: TRBJ1-2
v_gene: TRBV5-1
abundance: -
d_gene: TRBD1
CDR3nt: TGCGCCAGCCGACAGGGCGATAACTATGGCTACACCTTC
CDR3aa: CASRQGDNYGYTF

j_gene: TRBJ2-3
v_gene: TRBV5-4
abundance: -
d_gene: TRBD1
CDR3nt: TGTGCCAGCAGCTTGGGACAGGGAGCTCCAGATACGCAGTATTTT
CDR3aa: CASSLGQGAPDTQYF

j_gene: TRBJ2-5
v_gene: TRBV29-1
abundance: -
d_gene: -
CDR3nt: TGCAGCGTTGGGGTCGGGGGAGGAGAGACCCAGTACTTC
CDR3aa: CSVGVGGGETQYF

j_gene: TRBJ2-3
v_gene: TRBV7-2
abundance: few
d_gene: -
CDR3nt: TGTGCCAGCAGCCCGATCGGGTATAGCACAGATACGCAGTATTTT
CDR3aa: CASSPIGYSTDTQYF

j_gene: TRBJ2-7
v_gene: TRBV5-1
abundance: few
d_gene: TRBD2
CDR3nt: TGCGCCAGCAGCTTGGATGCGGGAGGCTTAGACGAGCAGTACTTC
CDR3aa: CASSLDAGGLDEQYF

j_gene: TRBJ2-5
v_gene: TRBV7-6
abundance: -
d_gene: TRBD1
CDR3nt: TGTGCCAGCAGCTCGGGACAGCACTTCGAGACCCAGTACTTC
CDR3aa: CASSSGQHFETQYF

j_gene: TRBJ1-5
v_gene: TRBV4-2
abundance: -
d_gene: TRBD1
CDR3nt: TGTGCCAGCAGCCAAGATGCGACAGGGCGGTCGGGTCAGCCCCAGCATTTT
CDR3aa: CASSQDATGRSGQPQHF

j_gene: TRBJ2-7
v_gene: TRBV7-9
abundance: -
d_gene: TRBD2
CDR3nt: TGTGCCAGCAGCTCTTATCCGGGCGGGAGGTACGAGCAGTACTTC
CDR3aa: CASSSYPGGRYEQYF

j_gene: TRBJ1-1
v_gene: TRBV6-5
abundance: few
d_gene: -
CDR3nt: TGTGCCAGCAGTTACTTACGGGGTACTGAAGCTTTCTTT
CDR3aa: CASSYLRGTEAFF

j_gene: TRBJ2-3
v_gene: TRBV11-2
abundance: many
d_gene: -
CDR3nt: TGTGCCAGCAGCTTAGGTTATACGCAGTATTTT
CDR3aa: CASSLGYTQYF

j_gene: TRBJ2-5
v_gene: TRBV6-5
abundance: -
d_gene: -
CDR3nt: TGTGCCAGCAGTTTGCGGCGGGTCCAAGAGACCCAGTACTTC
CDR3aa: CASSLRRVQETQYF

j_gene: TRBJ2-7
v_gene: TRBV7-2
abundance: -
d_gene: -
CDR3nt: TGTGCCAGCAGCCCCGACCTCGGTGGGGCGCGGTACGAGCAGTACTTC
CDR3aa: CASSPDLGGARYEQYF

j_gene: TRBJ2-7
v_gene: TRBV5-1
abundance: few
d_gene: TRBD1
CDR3nt: TGCGCCAGCATGACTGGGACAGGGCGCAACGAGCAGTACTTC
CDR3aa: CASMTGTGRNEQYF

j_gene: TRBJ2-1
v_gene: TRBV7-2
abundance: many
d_gene: -
CDR3nt: TGTGCCAGCAGCGTTACAGGGAGCTCCTACAATGAGCAGTTCTTC
CDR3aa: CASSVTGSSYNEQFF

j_gene: TRBJ2-2
v_gene: TRBV10-1
abundance: -
d_gene: TRBD1
CDR3nt: TGCGCCAGCAGTGGAGCAGGGGGTCTCACCGGGGAGCTGTTTTTT
CDR3aa: CASSGAGGLTGELFF

j_gene: TRBJ2-1
v_gene: TRBV25-1
abundance: -
d_gene: -
CDR3nt: TGTGCCAGCGCGCAGGGTCCGGTAAATGAGCAGTTCTTC
CDR3aa: CASAQGPVNEQFF

j_gene: TRBJ2-1
v_gene: TRBV27
abundance: few
d_gene: -
CDR3nt: TGTGCCAGCAGTTTTCAGGGGACTACGAATGAGCAGTTCTTC
CDR3aa: CASSFQGTTNEQFF

j_gene: TRBJ2-7
v_gene: TRBV18
abundance: many
d_gene: -
CDR3nt: TGTGCCAGCTCAGAAGACCTAGTTAGTGCCGAGCAGTACTTC
CDR3aa: CASSEDLVSAEQYF

j_gene: TRBJ1-2
v_gene: TRBV9
abundance: -
d_gene: TRBD1
CDR3nt: TGTGCCAGCAGCGGAGACCCCGGGACAGGAGGCTATGGCTACACCTTC
CDR3aa: CASSGDPGTGGYGYTF

j_gene: TRBJ1-2
v_gene: TRBV6-1
abundance: few
d_gene: -
CDR3nt: TGTGCCAGCAGGGACCTCCTTTCCCCCAGCGACTTC
CDR3aa: CASRDLLSPSDF